This TCR beta chain was identified during a study of cytomegalovirus exposure and HLA in healthy donors. Study observations and caveats: The classifier reportedly diagnosed cytomegalovirus status with high sensitivity and specificity.

Primers for the PCR totalled 60 Vbeta and 13 Jbeta. As processed by the authors: Among the unique TCR beta chains that a later analysis counted, about 84 million in all, 9.5 million to 12 million were shared. The protocol was immunoSEQ multiplex PCR, while the TCRdb copy is restricted to in-frame clones and leaves out a portion. The DNA was the basis for D and trimming; V, J and clone size are from that table. The sample shows about 210,000 clones, 75% to 80% of them seen only once. In regard to this clone: The antigen remains unidentified.

The CDR3 sequence is 14 residues long. Germline assignment: CDR1 SGHTS and CDR2 YDEGEE. V was cut by 5 bases and J by 4 bases, with 10 bases left in between. The sample taken for sequencing was PBMCs. The clonotype was recovered from a male donor in good health and CMV-seronegative. The J gene is TRBJ2-6, the V gene TRBV5-8; perhaps TRBD1 as D (5 bases). CDR3 amino acids: CASSSGLGANVLTF. In DNA, the CDR3 is TGTGCCAGCAGTTCAGGGTTAGGGGCCAACGTCCTGACTTTC.